The next 2 T cell receptor beta chains were all read from a single sample in a study of blood T cell repertoires in COVID-19. Using immunoSEQ multiplex PCR, the repertoire was profiled, and TCRdb retains in-frame clones only, with some absent. The data hold about 250,000 clones, with 75% to 90% observed a single time. Material: PBMCs or T cells enriched from blood (not recorded which). The receptors here all came from a woman between 18 and 30 years old who had recovered from COVID-19.

The CDR3 protein is CASSLGQGYGSPLHF. CDR3 coding DNA: TGTGCCAGCAGCTTGGGACAGGGGTATGGTTCACCCCTCCACTTT. V gene TRBV5-4 combines with J gene TRBJ1-6; 8 bases align to TRBD1. The CDR3 is 15 amino acids. The junction had 5 bases not matched to a gene; V was cut back by 0 bases and J by 9 bases. Looked up from germline, CDR1 is SGHNT and CDR2 is YYREEE (reference sequence).

This clone was seen only once. J is TRBJ2-1 and V is TRBV9, with D tentatively TRBD2 (6 bases). Germline CDR1 and CDR2: SGDLS and YYNGEE. V was cut by 6 bases and J by 1 base, with 11 bases left in between. This CDR3 has 14 amino acids. The chain's CDR3 is CASTRGGSYNEQFF. CDR3 DNA: TGTGCCAGCACCCGTGGGGGGTCCTACAATGAGCAGTTCTTC. The complete variable domain, with remaining parts taken from reference TRBV9 and TRBJ2-1, reads DSGVTQTPKHLITATGQRVTLRCSPRSGDLSVYWYQQSLDQGLQFLIQYYNGEERAKGNILERFSAQQFPDLHSELNLSSLELGDSALYFCASTRGGSYNEQFFGPGTRLTVL.